This TCR beta chain was identified during a study of blood T cells in healthy people across ages. Study background: Template switching captured about one barcoded beta molecule per two T cells.

Then a second PCR, running roughly 6 to 11 cycles, was carried out with a sample-barcoded 5' primer and a J-beta primer mix. Carrying 12 random nucleotides, a template-switch adaptor labeled each individual cDNA molecule. Each CDR3 protein gets one entry after TCRdb re-called the 5' RACE reads with MiXCR. The sample lists 1.5 million to 2 million distinct CDR3 sequences; over 25% were seen once. Germline V CDR1 and CDR2: MDHEN, SYDVKM. The CDR3 totals 11 residues. V lost 9 bases and J lost 3, with 8 bases in between. This clonotype has more than one count but fewer than ten. The receptor was isolated from a woman aged 25-40 years in good health. Sample: blood. The gene calls are TRBV28 and TRBJ1-1; a possible D gene is TRBD1 (5 bases). CDR3 loop: CASLGDTEAFF. Written as DNA, the CDR3 is TGTGCCAGTCTGGGGGACACTGAAGCTTTCTTT.